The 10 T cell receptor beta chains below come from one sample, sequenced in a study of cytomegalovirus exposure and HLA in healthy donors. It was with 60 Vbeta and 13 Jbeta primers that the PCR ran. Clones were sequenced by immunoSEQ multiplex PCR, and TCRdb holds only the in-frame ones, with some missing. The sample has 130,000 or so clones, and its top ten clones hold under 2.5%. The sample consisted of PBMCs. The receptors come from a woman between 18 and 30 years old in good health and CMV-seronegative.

CDR3 nucleotide sequence: TGCAGCGTTGAAGTCGGGGAGACCCAGTACTTC. Translation: CSVEVGETQYF. The chain joins TRBV29-1 to TRBJ2-5; D not resolved. The length of the CDR3 is 11 residues. Germline CDR1 reads SQVTM; CDR2 reads ANQGSEA. V was clipped by 1 base and J by 5 bases, with 5 bases between them.

In DNA, the CDR3 is TGTGCCTGGAGTGTCGCCCGGGATACGCAGTATTTT. Translated: CAWSVARDTQYF. This chain uses TRBV30 with TRBJ2-3, with D unclear. Germline lookup yields CDR1 GTSNPN and CDR2 SVGIG (reference sequence). The CDR3 spans 12 residues. Between the trimmed V and J ends, which lost 0 bases and 6 bases, there was a span of 7 bases.

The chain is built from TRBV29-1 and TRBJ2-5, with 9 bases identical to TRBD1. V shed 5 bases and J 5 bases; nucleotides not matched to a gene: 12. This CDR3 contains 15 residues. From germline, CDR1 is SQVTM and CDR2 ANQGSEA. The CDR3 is CSVTQGGTGSETQYF. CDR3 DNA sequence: TGCAGCGTTACCCAAGGGGGGACAGGGTCGGAGACCCAGTACTTC.

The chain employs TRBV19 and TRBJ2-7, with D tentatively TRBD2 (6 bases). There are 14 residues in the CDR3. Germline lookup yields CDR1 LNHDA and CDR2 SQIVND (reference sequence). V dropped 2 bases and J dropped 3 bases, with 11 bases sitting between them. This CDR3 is CASSITGDNYEQYF. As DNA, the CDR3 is TGTGCCAGTAGTATAACGGGAGACAACTACGAGCAGTACTTC.

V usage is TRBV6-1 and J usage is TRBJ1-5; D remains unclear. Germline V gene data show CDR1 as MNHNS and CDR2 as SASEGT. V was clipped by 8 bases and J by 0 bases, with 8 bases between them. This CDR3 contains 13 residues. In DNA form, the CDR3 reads TGTGCCAGCCTACTGTATAGCAATCAGCCCCAGCATTTT. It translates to CASLLYSNQPQHF.

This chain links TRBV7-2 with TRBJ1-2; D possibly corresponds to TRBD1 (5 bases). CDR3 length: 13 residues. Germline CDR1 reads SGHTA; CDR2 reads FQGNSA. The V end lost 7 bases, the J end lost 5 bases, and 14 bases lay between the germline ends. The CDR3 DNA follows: TGTGCCAGCAACCCGGCCAGGGAATATGGCTACACCTTC. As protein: CASNPAREYGYTF.

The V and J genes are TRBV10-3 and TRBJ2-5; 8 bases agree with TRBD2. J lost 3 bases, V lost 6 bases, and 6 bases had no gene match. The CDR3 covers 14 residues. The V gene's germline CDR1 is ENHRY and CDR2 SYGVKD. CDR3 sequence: CAIRVGGEEETQYF. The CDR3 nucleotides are TGTGCCATCAGAGTCGGGGGGGAAGAAGAGACCCAGTACTTC.

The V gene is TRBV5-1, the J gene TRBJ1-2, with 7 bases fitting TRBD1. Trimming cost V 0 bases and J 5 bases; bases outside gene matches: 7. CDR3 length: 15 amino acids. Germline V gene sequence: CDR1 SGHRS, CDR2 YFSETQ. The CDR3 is CASSLDPGQTYGYTF. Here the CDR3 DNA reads TGCGCCAGCAGCTTGGATCCGGGACAGACATATGGCTACACCTTC.

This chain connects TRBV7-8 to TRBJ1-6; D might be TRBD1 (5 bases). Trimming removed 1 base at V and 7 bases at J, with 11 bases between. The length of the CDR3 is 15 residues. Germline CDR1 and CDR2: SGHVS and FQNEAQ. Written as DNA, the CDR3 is TGTGCCAGCAGCTTAGTACCAGGGTGGAATTCACCCCTCCACTTT. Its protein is CASSLVPGWNSPLHF.

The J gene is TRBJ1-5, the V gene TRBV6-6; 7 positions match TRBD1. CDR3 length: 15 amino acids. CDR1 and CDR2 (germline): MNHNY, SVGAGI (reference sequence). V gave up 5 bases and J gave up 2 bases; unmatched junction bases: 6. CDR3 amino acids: CASSPNDRGNQPQHF. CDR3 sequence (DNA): TGTGCCAGCAGTCCAAATGACAGGGGCAATCAGCCCCAGCATTTT.